These T cell receptor beta chains were read from a single sample in a study of T cell responses to AZD1222 COVID-19 vaccine. This table comes from immunoSEQ multiplex PCR, and its TCRdb copy is limited to in-frame clones, with some not included. Of 100,000 or so clones listed, around nine tenths are singletons. The material was peripheral blood, obtained on day 0 of AZD1222 vaccination. The source of these receptors is an adult in good health. Both conserved end residues are trimmed from each CDR3. Each record gives: V gene, clone size, CDR3 protein. Clone sizes are given selectively: once, few, many, or a class where the clone is expanded.

TRBV15	few	ATSMGTSDSGNTIY
TRBV6-2/TRBV6-3	NA	ASSPGTSGQFYNEQF
TRBV7-2	NA	ASSLVSGFGSNQPQH
TRBV2	NA	ASRDRGQAGTEAF
TRBV19	NA	ATEGNSNQPQH
TRBV28	NA	ASSLVRWGNTIY
TRBV11-3	NA	ASSPGGISYEQY
TRBV15	once	ATSTLGTGAFEQY
TRBV5-1	NA	ASSLAGQGILGGELF
TRBV29-1	NA	SVGLAGVRQETQY
TRBV27	NA	ASSFQGFGTEAF
TRBV2	NA	ASSSRVAGTRTEQY
TRBV24-1	NA	ATSDFGTGEDTQY
TRBV6-2/TRBV6-3	NA	ASSYSRRGESYT
TRBV11-2	NA	ASGGRGYEQY
TRBV9	NA	ARSVEGWGGDTQY
TRBV6-5	NA	ASSRGQAPYEQY
TRBV29-1	NA	SVEMWGTDTQY
TRBV20-1	NA	SASGSGSESEKLF
TRBV28	NA	ASSSGRRSGNTIY
TRBV7-9	NA	ASSKTGGAGEKLF
TRBV2	NA	ASSESPLSGGASGEQF
TRBV20-1	NA	SAKSNEQF
TRBV7-8	NA	ASSFLGSSYNSPLH
TRBV19	NA	ASKDGRNTEAF
TRBV9	NA	ASSWTPRGLAEAF
TRBV9	NA	ASSVGGTSGRSGQF
TRBV20-1	once	SASPRARSYMDETQY
TRBV30	NA	AWSLTGRSYNSPLH
TRBV4-1	few	ASSQDQEGPAKNIQY
TRBV5-1	NA	ASSFGGQAGTEAF
TRBV5-1	NA	ASSRDGGTQY
TRBV29-1	NA	SVEVGGDTQY
TRBV27	NA	ASSFRSNYGYT
TRBV7-2	NA	ASSLYEQGGLF
TRBV11-3	NA	ASSPRDRVDEQF
TRBV7-2	NA	ASSIRNSPLH
TRBV30	NA	AWGRDSSQPQH
TRBV11-3	NA	ASSLYLAGVDEQY
TRBV11-2	NA	ASSLFGGETDTQY
TRBV12-3/TRBV12-4	NA	ASSKETQY
TRBV5-1	NA	ASSVDRGGEKLF
TRBV5-5	NA	ASSLPRSPEQY
TRBV9	NA	ASSVGQSNTEAF
TRBV27	NA	ASSPWGGATTYEQY
TRBV7-8	NA	ASSLLWKSYEQY
TRBV28	NA	ASSQGSGELF
TRBV28	NA	ASSLEQGRNSPLH
TRBV18	once	ASSQGLARETQY
TRBV7-6	NA	ASSLVMGGNTEAF
TRBV28	NA	ASSLAQRGTYEQY